Listed here are 13 T cell receptor beta chains from one sample, sequenced in a study of shared clonotypes between healthy human individuals. TCRdb's table, derived via immunoSEQ multiplex PCR, lists solely in-frame clones and lacks some. Here the sample spans more than 550,000 clones, around 92% being singletons. CD45RO-negative, CCR7-selected cells formed the naive CD8 fraction, which excluded terminally differentiated effector memory CD45RA+ cells. What was sequenced was naive CD8+ T cells sorted from blood. These receptor sequences come from a man aged 30 to 45 in good health.

The chain carries TRBV7-9 and TRBJ2-1, with TRBD2 matching 9 bases. The CDR3 extends over 18 amino acids. V was clipped by 1 base and J by 4 bases; unmatched bases: 11. CDR1 SEHNR and CDR2 FQNEAQ come from the germline V gene (reference sequence). The CDR3 DNA follows: TGTGCCAGCAGCTTAGACCGGCGGGAGGGGAGCGTTTACAATGAGCAGTTCTTC. It yields the protein CASSLDRREGSVYNEQFF. Looking up the rest from reference TRBV7-9 and TRBJ2-1 gives the full variable domain: DTGVSQNPRHKITKRGQNVTFRCDPISEHNRLYWYRQTLGQGPEFLTYFQNEAQLEKSRLLSDRFSAERPKGSFSTLEIQRTEQGDSAMYLCASSLDRREGSVYNEQFFGPGTRLTVL.

J is TRBJ2-1 and V is TRBV6-5; possibly TRBD1 for D (6 bases). CDR3 length equals 15 residues. The V gene lost 6 bases and the J gene lost 4 bases, with 16 bases spanning the gap. Germline assignment: CDR1 MNHEY and CDR2 SVGAGI. CDR3 coding DNA: TGTGCCAGCAGCCCCGAGGGACAACAGTACAATGAGCAGTTCTTC. Its translation is CASSPEGQQYNEQFF.

As to this clone: Other DNA sequences in this specimen translate into the identical CDR3. The J gene is TRBJ2-7, the V gene TRBV19; the match to TRBD1 covers 8 bases. From germline, CDR1 is LNHDA and CDR2 SQIVND (reference sequence). The V segment lost 3 bases and the J segment 2 bases; nucleotides outside the gene matches: 3. The CDR3 spans 14 residues. The CDR3 nucleotides read TGTGCCAGTAGTATGGGGACAGGAGCCTACGAGCAGTACTTC. Residues: CASSMGTGAYEQYF.

V is TRBV4-3 and J is TRBJ2-7, with TRBD2 matching 12 bases. The CDR3 extends over 17 amino acids. Germline V CDR1 and CDR2: LGHNA, YSLEER. J was trimmed by 1 base and V by 2 bases; bases with no gene match: 6. The CDR3 DNA follows: TGCGCCAGCAGCCAATATCTAGCGGGAGGGATTTCCTACGAGCAGTACTTC. This codes for CASSQYLAGGISYEQYF.

On this clone itself: Other nucleotide sequences in the sample specify the same CDR3. This chain uses TRBV7-9 with TRBJ2-7; tentatively, D is TRBD2 (5 bases). From germline, CDR1 is SEHNR and CDR2 FQNEAQ (reference sequence). The CDR3 totals 13 residues. The V end lost 0 bases, the J end lost 2 bases, and 5 bases lay between the germline ends. The CDR3 sequence is CASSLAGTYEQYF. CDR3 nucleotide sequence: TGTGCCAGCAGCTTAGCCGGGACCTACGAGCAGTACTTC. Looking up the rest from reference TRBV7-9 and TRBJ2-7 gives the full variable domain: DTGVSQNPRHKITKRGQNVTFRCDPISEHNRLYWYRQTLGQGPEFLTYFQNEAQLEKSRLLSDRFSAERPKGSFSTLEIQRTEQGDSAMYLCASSLAGTYEQYFGPGTRLTVT.

The J gene is TRBJ2-7, the V gene TRBV2; 8 bases are shared with TRBD1. Germline V gene sequence: CDR1 SNHLY, CDR2 FYNNEI. The J segment lost 0 bases and the V segment lost 10 bases, leaving 5 bases of the junction unmatched. The CDR3 consists of 13 residues. CDR3 loop: CATHRGSSYEQYF. CDR3 coding DNA: TGTGCCACTCACAGGGGGTCCTCCTACGAGCAGTACTTC.

The CDR3 sequence is CASSLSTGGNTDTQYF. DNA for the CDR3: TGTGCCAGCAGCTTATCGACAGGGGGCAATACAGATACGCAGTATTTT. The rearrangement uses TRBV7-6 and TRBJ2-3, with 10 bases that match TRBD1. The germline V gene has CDR1 SGHVS and CDR2 FNYEAQ. This CDR3 has 16 amino acids. Trimming removed 2 bases from V and 3 bases from J; junction bases left unmatched: 5.

J is TRBJ2-1 and V is TRBV27, with D maybe TRBD2 (5 bases). The germline V gene has CDR1 MNHEY and CDR2 SMNVEV (reference sequence). The CDR3 has 14 amino acids. Trimming removed 6 bases from V and 4 bases from J, with 13 bases in between. This CDR3 reads CASRSRVRYNEQFF. The CDR3 nucleotides are TGTGCCAGCAGGTCGAGGGTTCGGTACAATGAGCAGTTCTTC.

The CDR3 coding sequence is TGTGCCAGCAGCTTAAATCCAGCCTACGAGCAGTACTTC. Amino acids: CASSLNPAYEQYF. The chain links TRBV7-3 to TRBJ2-7; no firm D call. This CDR3 region has 13 residues. V gave up 1 base and J gave up 2 bases, with 6 bases separating them. Germline V gene data show CDR1 as SGHTA and CDR2 as FQGTGA.

This clone turned up a few times. The chain carries TRBV14 and TRBJ2-1; 9 bases are shared with TRBD2. The V gene end was trimmed by 2 bases and the J gene end by 7 bases; junction bases not matched to a gene: 6. The CDR3 extends over 15 amino acids. The germline CDR1 and CDR2 sequences are SGHDN and FVKESK. Written as DNA, the CDR3 is TGTGCCAGCAGCCAAACAGCGGGAGGCACAAATGAGCAGTTCTTC. Its protein product is CASSQTAGGTNEQFF.

This clone came up once. This chain joins TRBV12-5 and TRBJ2-1; no clear D gene. V was clipped by 3 bases and J by 2 bases, with 8 bases between them. This CDR3 has 14 residues. From germline, CDR1 is LGHNT and CDR2 FRNRAP. CDR3 amino acids: CASGLGMPYNEQFF. CDR3 nucleotide sequence: TGTGCTAGTGGTTTAGGGATGCCCTACAATGAGCAGTTCTTC.

The J gene is TRBJ2-1, the V gene TRBV28, with a weak D call TRBD2 (5 bases). The CDR3 covers 15 residues. V was pared by 10 bases and J by 8 bases, with 24 bases between. Looked up from germline, CDR1 is MDHEN and CDR2 is SYDVKM. CDR3 DNA sequence: TGTGCCATCCTAGGGAGATCGGGTTTTAGGGATGAGCAGTTCTTC. Its translation is CAILGRSGFRDEQFF.

This chain uses TRBV5-1 with TRBJ2-5, with 7 nucleotides matching TRBD2. J was trimmed by 1 base and V by 4 bases; bases with no gene match: 13. This CDR3 has 17 amino acids. Germline CDR1 is SGHRS and CDR2 is YFSETQ. DNA of the CDR3: TGCGCCAGCAGCGTCAGGTCGGGGGGACTAACCCAAGAGACCCAGTACTTC. Protein product: CASSVRSGGLTQETQYF. Drawing the rest from reference TRBV5-1 and TRBJ2-5, the complete variable domain is KAGVTQTPRYLIKTRGQQVTLSCSPISGHRSVSWYQQTPGQGLQFLFEYFSETQRNKGNFPGRFSGRQFSNSRSEMNVSTLELGDSALYLCASSVRSGGLTQETQYFGPGTRLLVL.